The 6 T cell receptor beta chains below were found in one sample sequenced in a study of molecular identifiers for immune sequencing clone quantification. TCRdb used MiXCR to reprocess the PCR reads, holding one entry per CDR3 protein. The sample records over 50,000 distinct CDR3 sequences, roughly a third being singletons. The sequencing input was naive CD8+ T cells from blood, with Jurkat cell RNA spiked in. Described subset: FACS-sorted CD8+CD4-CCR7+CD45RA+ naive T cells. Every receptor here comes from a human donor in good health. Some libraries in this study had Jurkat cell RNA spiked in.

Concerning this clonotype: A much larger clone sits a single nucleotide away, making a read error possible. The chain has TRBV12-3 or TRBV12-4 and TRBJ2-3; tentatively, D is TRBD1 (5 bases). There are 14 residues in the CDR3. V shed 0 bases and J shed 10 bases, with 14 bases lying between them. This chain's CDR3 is CASSLAAGLNAQYF. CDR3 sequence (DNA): TGTGCCAGCAGTTTAGCAGCAGGGCTAAATGCGCAGTATTTT.

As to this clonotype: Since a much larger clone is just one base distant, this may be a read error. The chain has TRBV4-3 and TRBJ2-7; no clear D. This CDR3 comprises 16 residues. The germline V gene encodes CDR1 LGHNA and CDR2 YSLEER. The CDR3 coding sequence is TGCGCCAGCAGCCAAGTTAGGCGGCCTGGGGTGTACGCGCAGTACTTC. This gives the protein CASSQVRRPGVYAQYF.

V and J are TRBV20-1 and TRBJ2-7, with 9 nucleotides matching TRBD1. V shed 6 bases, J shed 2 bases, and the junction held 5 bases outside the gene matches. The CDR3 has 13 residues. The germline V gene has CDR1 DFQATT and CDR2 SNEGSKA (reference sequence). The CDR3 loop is CSARTGATYEQYF. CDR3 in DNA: TGCAGTGCCCGGACAGGGGCAACCTACGAGCAGTACTTC.

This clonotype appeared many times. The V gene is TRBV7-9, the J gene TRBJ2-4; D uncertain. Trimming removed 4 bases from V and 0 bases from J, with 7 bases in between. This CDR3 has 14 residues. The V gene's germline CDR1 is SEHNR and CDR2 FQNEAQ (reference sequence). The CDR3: CASSSALAKNIQYF. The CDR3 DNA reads TGTGCCAGCAGCTCGGCCCTAGCCAAAAACATTCAGTACTTC.

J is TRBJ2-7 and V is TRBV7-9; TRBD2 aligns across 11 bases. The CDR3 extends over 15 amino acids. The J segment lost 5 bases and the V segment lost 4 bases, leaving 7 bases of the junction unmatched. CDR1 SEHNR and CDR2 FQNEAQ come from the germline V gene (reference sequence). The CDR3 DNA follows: TGTGCCAGCAGCTCTCGACTAGCGGGAACGCACGAGCAGTACTTC. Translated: CASSSRLAGTHEQYF.

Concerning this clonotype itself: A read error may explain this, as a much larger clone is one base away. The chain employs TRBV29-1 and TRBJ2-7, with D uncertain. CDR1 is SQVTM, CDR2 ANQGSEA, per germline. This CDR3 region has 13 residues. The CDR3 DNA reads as TGCAGCGTTGAGTTGGCAGACTCCTACGAGCGGTACTTC. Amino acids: CSVELADSYERYF.